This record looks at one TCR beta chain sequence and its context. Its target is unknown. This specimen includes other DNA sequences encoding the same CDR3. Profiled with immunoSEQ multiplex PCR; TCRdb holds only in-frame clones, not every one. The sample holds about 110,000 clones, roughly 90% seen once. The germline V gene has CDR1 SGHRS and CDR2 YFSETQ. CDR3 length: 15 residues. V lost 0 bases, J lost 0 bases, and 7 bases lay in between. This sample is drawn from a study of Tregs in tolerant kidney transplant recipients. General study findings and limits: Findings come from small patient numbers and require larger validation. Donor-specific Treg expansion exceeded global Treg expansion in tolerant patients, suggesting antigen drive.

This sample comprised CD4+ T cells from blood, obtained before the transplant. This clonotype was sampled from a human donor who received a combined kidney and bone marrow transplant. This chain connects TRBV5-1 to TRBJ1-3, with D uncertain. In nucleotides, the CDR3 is TGCGCCAGCAGCTTGGCAGCGGGCTCTGGAAACACCATATATTTT. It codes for CASSLAAGSGNTIYF.